The 20 T cell receptor beta chains below were found in one sample sequenced in a study of CD8 T cells in Susac syndrome. The RNA input was 0.5 to 1 ug, and it was reverse transcribed with random hexamers. One entry per CDR3 protein, called by TCRdb with MiXCR from the immunoSEQ multiplex PCR reads. The repertoire includes around 170,000 distinct CDR3 sequences, roughly nine tenths of them detected once, and approximately 0.075% sits in the top ten. Sequencing input: CD4+ T cells from PBMCs. The receptors come from a human donor in good health.

CDR3 residues: CASSLELAGLGEQFF. The CDR3 DNA reads as TGTGCCAGCAGCTTAGAACTAGCGGGGCTTGGGGAGCAGTTCTTC. This chain uses TRBV7-2 with TRBJ2-1; 10 positions agree with TRBD2. This CDR3 spans 15 amino acids. V dropped 1 base and J dropped 10; count of bases not matched to a gene: 7. Germline-derived CDR1 and CDR2 are SGHTA and FQGNSA.

The chain couples TRBV5-5 to TRBJ1-5; D gene unclear. The CDR3 contains 14 residues. With 0 bases removed from V and 2 bases from J, the gap between germline ends came to 6 bases. The germline CDR1 and CDR2 sequences are SGHKS and YYEKEE (reference sequence). For the CDR3, the DNA is TGTGCCAGCAGCTTGGCTCTGGGCAATCAGCCCCAGCATTTT. Translated, it gives CASSLALGNQPQHF.

This sequence joins TRBV20-1 and TRBJ1-2; D ambiguous. Per the germline V gene, CDR1 is DFQATT and CDR2 is SNEGSKA (reference sequence). V dropped 5 bases and J dropped 1 base, with 8 bases sitting between them. The CDR3 has 12 residues. CDR3 protein: CSAPRYNYGYTF. DNA for the CDR3: TGCAGTGCTCCCAGATATAACTATGGCTACACCTTC.

This chain joins TRBV12-3 or TRBV12-4 and TRBJ1-3, with 8 positions matching TRBD1. The trim removed 5 bases at V and 7 bases at J, leaving 7 bases unmatched. CDR3 length equals 14 residues. CDR3 in DNA: TGTGCCAGCAGTCCGCGGACAGGGCTGAACACCATATATTTT. This sequence encodes CASSPRTGLNTIYF.

The chain uses TRBV5-4 and TRBJ2-2, with TRBD1 matching 10 bases. CDR1 is SGHNT and CDR2 is YYREEE in the germline V gene (reference sequence). V gave up 7 bases and J gave up 7 bases; unmatched junction bases: 10. This CDR3 region has 15 residues. DNA for the CDR3: TGTGCCAGCGCGACAGACAGGGGGCGAGTCGGGGAGCTGTTTTTT. It specifies CASATDRGRVGELFF.

This chain connects TRBV18 to TRBJ1-1; 8 bases align to TRBD1. The CDR3 is 15 amino acids. J was trimmed by 5 bases and V by 3 bases; bases with no gene match: 8. Germline CDR1 KGHSH, CDR2 LQKENI. Here the CDR3 reads CASSPEGQAWTEAFF. The CDR3 coding sequence is TGTGCCAGCTCACCCGAGGGACAGGCATGGACTGAAGCTTTCTTT.

The genes are TRBV18 and TRBJ2-2, with a weak D call TRBD2 (6 bases). Trimming removed 1 base from V and 1 base from J, with 10 bases in between. In germline, CDR1 is KGHSH, CDR2 LQKENI. The CDR3 is 16 residues long. The CDR3 bases are TGTGCCAGCTCACCACAGAAAGCGGGGAACACCGGGGAGCTGTTTTTT. This sequence encodes CASSPQKAGNTGELFF.

The chain employs TRBV4-1 and TRBJ2-1; 12 bases align to TRBD2. CDR3 length: 15 amino acids. V was clipped by 1 base and J by 7 bases; unmatched bases: 2. Germline CDR1 and CDR2: MGHRA and YSYEKL. The CDR3 sequence is CASSQGLAGENEQFF. The CDR3 region has the DNA TGCGCCAGCAGCCAAGGACTAGCGGGGGAGAATGAGCAGTTCTTC.

The chain employs TRBV7-9 and TRBJ2-3; D possibly corresponds to TRBD1 (6 bases). Germline V CDR1 and CDR2: SEHNR, FQNEAQ (reference sequence). The CDR3 length is 15 residues. Trimming shortened V by 2 bases and J by 0 bases, and 9 bases separated the two germline ends. The CDR3 DNA is TGTGCCAGCAGCTTATGGGGACAAAGCACAGATACGCAGTATTTT. Translating gives CASSLWGQSTDTQYF.

This clonotype has just one count. The rearrangement links TRBV3-1 to TRBJ1-4, with 11 bases identical to TRBD1. The CDR3 is made up of 14 amino acids. Looked up from germline, CDR1 is LGHDT and CDR2 is YNNKEL (reference sequence). Losses at the gene ends were 5 bases for V and 7 bases for J; bases not matched to a gene: 3. For the CDR3, the DNA is TGTGCCAGCAGCTCGGACAGGGGGCGTGAAAAACTGTTTTTT. Protein product: CASSSDRGREKLFF.

The chain carries TRBV3-1 and TRBJ2-7; tentatively, D is TRBD2 (7 bases). Between the trimmed V and J ends, which lost 3 bases and 1 base, there was a span of 28 bases. The V gene's germline CDR1 is LGHDT and CDR2 YNNKEL (reference sequence). The CDR3 covers 20 residues. The CDR3 loop reads CASSHWQDGGLTALSYEQYF. CDR3 coding DNA: TGTGCCAGCAGCCATTGGCAAGACGGGGGGCTAACAGCGCTATCCTACGAGCAGTACTTC.

In DNA form, the CDR3 reads TGCGCCAGCAGCACCCTCTCTGGGGCCAACGTCCTGACTTTC. This encodes CASSTLSGANVLTF. The chain couples TRBV5-1 to TRBJ2-6; D gene ambiguous. The V gene lost 4 bases and the J gene lost 0 bases, with 5 bases spanning the gap. The germline V gene encodes CDR1 SGHRS and CDR2 YFSETQ. This CDR3 is 14 amino acids long.

The rearrangement uses TRBV14 and TRBJ1-2, with a tentative D call TRBD1 (6 bases). CDR1 is SGHDN, CDR2 FVKESK, per germline. The CDR3 is made up of 14 amino acids. The germline V and J ends were trimmed by 3 bases and 4 bases, with 12 bases remaining between them. The CDR3 DNA reads TGTGCCAGCAGCCATCCCGACAGGCCCTATGGCTACACCTTC. It specifies CASSHPDRPYGYTF.

This clonotype was seen a handful of times. V is TRBV6-2 or TRBV6-3 and J is TRBJ2-1, with 9 bases that match TRBD2. Germline CDR1 MNHEY, CDR2 SVGEGT. There are 15 residues in the CDR3. Trimming removed 11 bases from V and 0 bases from J; junction bases left unmatched: 8. This chain's CDR3 is CASRLAGSSYNEQFF. CDR3 sequence (DNA): TGTGCCTCCCGGCTAGCGGGATCCTCCTACAATGAGCAGTTCTTC.

The V gene is TRBV20-1, the J gene TRBJ2-7, with D perhaps being TRBD1 or TRBD2 (5 bases each). V was pared by 6 bases and J by 2 bases, with 17 bases between. Germline CDR1 is DFQATT and CDR2 is SNEGSKA (reference sequence). The CDR3 runs 14 residues. CDR3 in amino acids: CSARGALRTYEQYF. For the CDR3, the DNA is TGCAGTGCCCGAGGGGCACTCCGAACCTACGAGCAGTACTTC.

The V and J genes are TRBV20-1 and TRBJ2-5; D call uncertain. The ends were cut back, 0 bases at V and 2 bases at J, with 10 bases in the middle. Germline V gene data show CDR1 as DFQATT and CDR2 as SNEGSKA (reference sequence). The CDR3 runs 14 residues. CDR3 DNA: TGCAGTGCTAGAGATCAACGGCTACAAGAGACCCAGTACTTC. Its translation is CSARDQRLQETQYF.

V and J are TRBV5-1 and TRBJ2-7; TRBD1 agrees at 10 bases. The CDR3 is 14 residues long. Germline V gives CDR1 SGHRS, CDR2 YFSETQ. V shed 4 bases and J 7 bases; nucleotides not matched to a gene: 8. CDR3 sequence reads: CASSRGTGVAEQYF. Here the CDR3 DNA reads TGCGCCAGCAGCCGCGGGACAGGGGTAGCAGAGCAGTACTTC.

V and J are TRBV30 and TRBJ2-1, with D unresolved. Trimming took 5 bases from V and 9 from J, leaving 11 bases between them. The CDR3 is 11 amino acids. Germline assignment: CDR1 GTSNPN and CDR2 SVGIG (reference sequence). The CDR3 reads CAWSGAGEQFF. The CDR3 nucleotides read TGTGCCTGGTCCGGCGCTGGTGAGCAGTTCTTC. The full variable domain, completed using reference TRBV30 and TRBJ2-1, is SQTIHQWPATLVQPVGSPLSLECTVEGTSNPNLYWYRQAAGRGLQLLFYSVGIGQISSEVPQNLSASRPQDRQFILSSKKLLLSDSGFYLCAWSGAGEQFFGPGTRLTVL.

This chain uses TRBV20-1 with TRBJ2-7, with D possibly being TRBD2 (6 bases). This CDR3 has 14 amino acids. In germline, CDR1 is DFQATT, CDR2 SNEGSKA (reference sequence). The V and J ends lost 4 bases and 0 bases respectively, with 13 bases between them. The CDR3 sequence is CSAIPIAVSYEQYF. In DNA, the CDR3 is TGCAGTGCTATCCCTATAGCGGTCTCCTACGAGCAGTACTTC.

V is TRBV29-1 and J is TRBJ1-1, with D possibly matching TRBD1 (6 bases). Germline assignment: CDR1 SQVTM and CDR2 ANQGSEA. The V end lost 7 bases, the J end lost 3 bases, and 18 bases lay between the germline ends. CDR3 size: 14 residues. The CDR3 DNA reads as TGCAGCGGCCGCCGGGACAAATATGACACTGAAGCTTTCTTT. Protein: CSGRRDKYDTEAFF.